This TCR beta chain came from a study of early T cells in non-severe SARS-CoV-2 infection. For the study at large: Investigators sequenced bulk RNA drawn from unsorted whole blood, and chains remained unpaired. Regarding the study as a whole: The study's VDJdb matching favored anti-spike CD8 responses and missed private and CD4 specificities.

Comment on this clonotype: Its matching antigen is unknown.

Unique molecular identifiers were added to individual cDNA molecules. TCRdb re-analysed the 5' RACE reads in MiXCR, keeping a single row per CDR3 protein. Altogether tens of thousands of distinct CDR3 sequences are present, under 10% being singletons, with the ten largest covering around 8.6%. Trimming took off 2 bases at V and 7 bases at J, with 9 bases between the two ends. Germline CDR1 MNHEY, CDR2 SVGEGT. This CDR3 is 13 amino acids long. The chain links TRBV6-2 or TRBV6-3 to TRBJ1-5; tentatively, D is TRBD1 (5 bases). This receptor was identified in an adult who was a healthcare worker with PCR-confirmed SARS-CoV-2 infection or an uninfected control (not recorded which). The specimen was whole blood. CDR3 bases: TGTGCCAGCAGTTACAATCGGGACCAGCCCCAGCATTTT. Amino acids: CASSYNRDQPQHF.